Presented here are 21 T cell receptor beta chains from one specimen sequenced in a study of post-analysis software for immune sequencing data. Study-wide points: With TRBV5-6, TRBV5-1 and TRBV20-1 included, several TRBV segments were more frequent in patients than in controls.

cDNA libraries of TCR beta carried unique molecular identifiers. TCRdb ran MiXCR on the PCR reads and lists one entry per CDR3 protein. Altogether about 800,000 distinct CDR3 sequences are present, just under 30% being singletons, with the ten largest covering under 0.7%. Their antigen targets remain unknown. Input material: blood. All receptors derive from a girl under 18 with multiple sclerosis.

This clonotype was recorded once. The CDR3 protein is CSSESGGSTDTQYF. The DNA of the CDR3 is TGCAGTTCCGAATCGGGAGGGAGCACAGATACGCAGTATTTT. The chain uses TRBV20-1 and TRBJ2-3; 8 nucleotides agree with TRBD2. The CDR3 loop spans 14 amino acids. V gave up 8 bases and J gave up 0 bases; unmatched junction bases: 7. CDR1 is DFQATT and CDR2 is SNEGSKA in the germline V gene (reference sequence).

This clonotype was seen at least ten times. The genes are TRBV20-1 and TRBJ2-3; 7 nucleotides line up with TRBD1. The J segment lost 1 base and the V segment lost 5 bases, leaving 6 bases of the junction unmatched. This CDR3 comprises 14 residues. In germline, CDR1 is DFQATT, CDR2 SNEGSKA (reference sequence). The CDR3 spells CSAGDSSGTDTQYF. The CDR3 nucleotides are TGCAGTGCTGGGGACAGTTCGGGCACAGATACGCAGTATTTT.

Only a few counts were recorded for this clonotype. V and J are TRBV19 and TRBJ2-7; 9 bases line up with TRBD1. J gave up 3 bases and V 6 bases, and 6 bases lay outside the gene matches. Looked up from germline, CDR1 is LNHDA and CDR2 is SQIVND (reference sequence). The CDR3 consists of 14 residues. The CDR3 DNA reads TGTGCCAGTAGCAGGGACAGGGCAAACTACGAGCAGTACTTC. The encoded protein is CASSRDRANYEQYF.

A remark on this clonotype: At one end, the junction sequence differs from germline, possibly due to a read error. The chain's CDR3 is CASSLMGQGTDTLYF. The DNA for the CDR3 is TGCGCCAGCAGCTTGATGGGGCAGGGCACAGATACGCTGTATTTT. The chain uses TRBV5-1 and TRBJ2-3; D might be TRBD1 (5 bases). Germline values: CDR1 SGHRS, CDR2 YFSETQ. The CDR3 has 15 amino acids.

This clonotype was observed a handful of times. This chain links TRBV27 with TRBJ1-1; no reliable D call. The CDR3 length is 13 residues. Germline V gene lookup returns CDR1 MNHEY and CDR2 SMNVEV (reference sequence). V lost 1 base and J 4 bases, leaving 7 bases between the germline ends. The CDR3 DNA is TGTGCCAGCAGTTTATTTGGCAGCACTGAAGCTTTCTTT. It encodes CASSLFGSTEAFF.

The chain employs TRBV6-5 and TRBJ2-5, with 9 positions matching TRBD1. The CDR3 has 15 amino acids. The junction had 7 bases not matched to a gene; V was cut back by 7 bases and J by 1 base. In germline, CDR1 is MNHEY, CDR2 SVGAGI. As DNA, the CDR3 is TGTGCCAGCATCCCTAGGACAGGGGCCCAAGAGACCCAGTACTTC. Translating gives CASIPRTGAQETQYF.

The V gene is TRBV27, the J gene TRBJ2-1, with 9 nucleotides matching TRBD2. The trim removed 5 bases at V and 7 bases at J, leaving 12 bases unmatched. CDR1 and CDR2 from the germline V gene are MNHEY and SMNVEV (reference sequence). This CDR3 is 16 amino acids long. CDR3 nucleotide sequence: TGTGCCAGCAGTCCTCTGGGTAGCGGGGGTCTAAATGAGCAGTTCTTC. Its protein product is CASSPLGSGGLNEQFF.

This clonotype was seen a few times. This sequence joins TRBV28 and TRBJ2-5, with D possibly matching TRBD1 (7 bases). The J call is doubtful: the DNA matches TRBJ2-7 better. Germline CDR1 reads MDHEN; CDR2 reads SYDVKM. This CDR3 is 14 amino acids long. CDR3 protein: CASLLRRGVDEQYF. CDR3 in DNA: TGTGCCAGCCTACTCCGCAGGGGGGTCGACGAGCAGTACTTC.

This clonotype was counted between two and nine times. This clone may be a read error of a much larger clone one base away. The chain recombines TRBV12-3 or TRBV12-4 with TRBJ1-6, with D unclear. There are 13 residues in the CDR3. The CDR3 loop is CTSSFFLNSPLHF. The CDR3 region has the DNA TGTACCAGCAGTTTCTTCTTGAATTCACCCCTCCACTTT.

The chain carries TRBV7-9 and TRBJ2-1; perhaps TRBD1 as D (6 bases). This CDR3 contains 16 residues. V lost 0 bases and J lost 7, with 16 bases in between. The germline CDR1 and CDR2 sequences are SEHNR and FQNEAQ (reference sequence). The chain's CDR3 is CASSLATTGLENEQFF. The DNA for the CDR3 is TGTGCCAGCAGCTTAGCTACCACAGGGCTGGAAAATGAGCAGTTCTTC.

This clonotype was counted at least ten times. This rearrangement joins TRBV5-1 to TRBJ2-7; 10 bases are a match to TRBD2. With 5 bases clipped from V and 0 bases from J, the junction kept 5 bases outside the gene matches. The CDR3 extends over 15 amino acids. Germline CDR1 is SGHRS and CDR2 is YFSETQ. The CDR3 protein is CASRYSSGSSYEQYF. The CDR3 nucleotides are TGCGCCAGCAGATACTCTAGCGGGAGCTCCTACGAGCAGTACTTC.

The chain combines TRBV25-1 with TRBJ1-4; possibly TRBD1 for D (5 bases). The length of the CDR3 is 15 residues. V was trimmed by 2 bases and J by 7 bases, leaving 14 bases between them. Germline assignment: CDR1 MGHDK and CDR2 SYGVNS. The CDR3 nucleotides are TGTGCCAGCAGTGAACAGCGGCAGGGTGTTGAAAAACTGTTTTTT. Protein: CASSEQRQGVEKLFF.

In its sample, this clonotype was seen many times. The chain joins TRBV7-9 to TRBJ1-2; possibly TRBD1 for D (5 bases). V was pared by 3 bases and J by 2 bases, with 7 bases between. The CDR3 runs to 13 residues. CDR1 and CDR2 (germline): SEHNR, FQNEAQ (reference sequence). The CDR3 DNA is TGTGCCAGCAGCTTTGCAGGGAACTATGGCTACACCTTC. Its protein product is CASSFAGNYGYTF.

V usage is TRBV2 and J usage is TRBJ1-1; D possibly corresponds to TRBD1 (6 bases). With 4 bases removed from V and 11 bases from J, the gap between germline ends came to 14 bases. Looked up from germline, CDR1 is SNHLY and CDR2 is FYNNEI. This CDR3 spans 12 amino acids. CDR3 sequence reads: CASSVGPGGAFF. Written as DNA, the CDR3 is TGTGCCAGCAGTGTCGGACCGGGGGGCGCTTTCTTT.

The J gene is TRBJ2-2, the V gene TRBV4-2, with a tentative D call TRBD2 (5 bases). CDR3 length: 14 residues. Germline CDR1 and CDR2: LGHNA and YNFKEQ. V shed 1 base and J shed 6 bases, with 9 bases lying between them. The CDR3 nucleotides read TGTGCCAGCAGCCAAGGGATGGGAGCCGGGGAGCTGTTTTTT. Translated, it gives CASSQGMGAGELFF.

The chain combines TRBV27 with TRBJ1-2, with D possibly TRBD1 on 5 matching bases. This CDR3 region has 13 residues. Trimming left V 7 bases short and J 7 bases short, with 16 bases between. Germline lookup yields CDR1 MNHEY and CDR2 SMNVEV (reference sequence). CDR3 protein: CASTATPGLGYTF. CDR3 sequence (DNA): TGTGCCAGCACCGCGACCCCGGGACTTGGCTACACCTTC.

This chain joins TRBV28 and TRBJ2-7; tentatively, D is TRBD1 (5 bases). V was trimmed by 6 bases and J by 3 bases, leaving 12 bases between them. This CDR3 region has 13 residues. The germline gives CDR1 MDHEN, CDR2 SYDVKM. The CDR3 DNA reads as TGTGCCAGCAGAATCGGACATAGCTACGAGCAGTACTTC. Translation gives CASRIGHSYEQYF. The full variable domain, its missing parts supplied by reference TRBV28 and TRBJ2-7, is DVKVTQSSRYLVKRTGEKVFLECVQDMDHENMFWYRQDPGLGLRLIYFSYDVKMKEKGDIPEGYSVSREKKERFSLILESASTNQTSMYLCASRIGHSYEQYFGPGTRLTVT.

This clonotype was counted only a few times. This chain uses TRBV10-3 with TRBJ2-7; TRBD2 matches at 14 bases. Losses at the gene ends were 6 bases for V and 5 bases for J; bases not matched to a gene: 9. CDR1 ENHRY and CDR2 SYGVKD come from the germline V gene. CDR3 length: 16 amino acids. The DNA of the CDR3 is TGTGCCATCAGCGGGGGGACTAGCGGGAGTATCGACGAGCAGTACTTC. Residues: CAISGGTSGSIDEQYF.

This clonotype was seen a few times. The V and J genes are TRBV27 and TRBJ2-7, with D perhaps TRBD1 (6 bases). CDR1 and CDR2 (germline): MNHEY, SMNVEV (reference sequence). The V gene lost 5 bases and the J gene lost 1 base, with 15 bases spanning the gap. The CDR3 covers 15 residues. For the CDR3, the DNA is TGTGCCAGCAGTCCGGACAGAACCGTTTCCTACGAGCAGTACTTC. It yields the protein CASSPDRTVSYEQYF.

The J gene is TRBJ2-1, the V gene TRBV6-2 or TRBV6-3; 16 positions match TRBD2. Germline V lookup: CDR1 MNHEY, CDR2 SVGEGT. The CDR3 totals 20 residues. The trim removed 2 bases at V and 0 bases at J, leaving 7 bases unmatched. CDR3 nucleotides: TGTGCCAGCAGTTACCGCGGGACTAGCGGGAGGGAAAGCTCCTACAATGAGCAGTTCTTC. Translated: CASSYRGTSGRESSYNEQFF.

The V call is TRBV29-1, the J call TRBJ2-2, with 10 nucleotides matching TRBD1. Trimming removed 5 bases from V and 4 bases from J; junction bases left unmatched: 1. The CDR3 loop spans 13 amino acids. Per germline, CDR1 SQVTM and CDR2 ANQGSEA. The CDR3 is CSVRTGGTGELFF. CDR3 nucleotides: TGCAGCGTTAGGACAGGGGGCACCGGGGAGCTGTTTTTT.